The present T cell receptor beta chain was sequenced within a study of shared clonotypes between healthy human individuals. Study overall: Per-donor plates numbered three CD4 naive, three CD4 memory, two CD8 naive and one CD8 memory.

The V gene end was trimmed by 6 bases and the J gene end by 6 bases; junction bases not matched to a gene: 7. CDR1 and CDR2 from the germline V gene are SGHRS and YFSETQ. The CDR3 loop spans 14 amino acids. It was roughly 200 ng DNA, 33,000 or so T cell genomes, that sorted-subset replicate PCRs used. Repertoires were generated with immunoSEQ multiplex PCR, while TCRdb's copy carries only in-frame clones and drops some. Among some 650,000 clones, around 97% were seen once, and the ten largest hold around 0.057%. General study points: When compared with the clonotypes that were shared by all four sorted-subset donors, the non-shared clonotypes turned out to have lower generation probabilities. With few donors, the genetic and exposure-history diversity represented was limited.

A note on this clone: No antigen is known for it.

The rearrangement uses TRBV5-1 and TRBJ2-2, with 8 positions matching TRBD2. This sequence originates from a woman under 40 in good health. Sequenced input: naive CD4+ T cells sorted from blood. Subset: CD45RA+ positively selected. The CDR3 reads CASKWREVSGELFF. CDR3 DNA: TGCGCCAGCAAGTGGCGGGAGGTTTCCGGGGAGCTGTTTTTT.